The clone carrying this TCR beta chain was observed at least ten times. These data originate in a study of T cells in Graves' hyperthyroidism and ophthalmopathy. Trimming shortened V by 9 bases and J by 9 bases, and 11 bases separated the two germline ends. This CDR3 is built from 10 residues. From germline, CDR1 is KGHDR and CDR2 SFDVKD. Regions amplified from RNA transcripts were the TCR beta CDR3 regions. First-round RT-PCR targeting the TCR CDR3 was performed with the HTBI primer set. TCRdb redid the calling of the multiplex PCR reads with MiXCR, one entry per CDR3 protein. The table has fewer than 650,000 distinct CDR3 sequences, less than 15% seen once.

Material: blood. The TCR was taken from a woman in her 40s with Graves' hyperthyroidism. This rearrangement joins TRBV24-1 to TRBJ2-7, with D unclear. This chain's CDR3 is CATLGSRQYF. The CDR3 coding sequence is TGTGCCACCCTCGGCTCCAGGCAGTACTTC.